This T cell receptor beta chain came from a study of identical twins. J lost 7 bases, V lost 3 bases, and 10 bases had no gene match. This CDR3 is built from 15 residues. CDR1 is DFQATT and CDR2 is SNEGSKA in the germline V gene (reference sequence). Unique molecular identifiers were present on the cDNA, which also gained a universal primer site by template switching. TCRdb used MiXCR to reprocess the 5' RACE reads, holding one entry per CDR3 protein. Among about 520,000 distinct CDR3 sequences listed, about 20% were seen once. Another study also made use of these data, one on T cells expressing NK-cell markers.

Sequenced sample: CD4+ T cells sorted from blood. This sequence joins TRBV20-1 and TRBJ2-5, with 11 bases identical to TRBD2. The receptor was derived from a woman under 30 in good health. The CDR3 coding sequence is TGCAGTGCTAGCGCTAGCGGGGGGCCTGCGGGGACCCAGTACTTC. Protein: CSASASGGPAGTQYF.